This paragraph reports one TCR beta chain. TCRdb re-called clones via MiXCR from the PCR reads. The sample holds roughly 13,000 clones, approximately 28% seen once. This record belongs to a study of metastatic and nonmetastatic thyroid tumors. At the level of the study: Both malignant and benign thyroid patients supplied peripheral blood and tumor or nodule tissue samples, across which the repertoires of these patients were then compared.

Every patient underwent thyroid surgery untreated. CDR1 SGHAT and CDR2 FQDESV come from the germline V gene (reference sequence). The CDR3 covers 15 residues. J was trimmed by 6 bases and V by 2 bases; bases with no gene match: 2. The source of this sequence is a female donor with papillary thyroid cancer or a benign thyroid nodule (not recorded which). Some clones in this sample may be carry-over from other donors' samples. The sample taken for sequencing was tumor tissue. The chain is built from TRBV11-1 and TRBJ2-1; 12 bases align to TRBD2. CDR3 in DNA: TGTGCCAGCAGCTTAACTAGCGGGAGGAGCAATGAGCAGTTCTTC. Translating gives CASSLTSGRSNEQFF.